This passage covers 28 T cell receptor beta chains from one sample sequenced in a study of prognosis after radiotherapy for stage I lung cancer. Genomic DNA yielded TCR beta CDR3, amplified by two-round multiplex PCR. Initially, in first-round PCR, primers specific to each TRBV and TRBJ gene were used. Via MiXCR, TCRdb re-called the multiplex PCR reads, giving one row per CDR3 protein. The data contain 50,000 to 75,000 distinct CDR3 sequences, around 27% of them singletons. Material: PBMCs, obtained before or after stereotactic body radiation therapy (not recorded which). These receptors originate from a donor aged 50 or older with non-small cell lung cancer.

This clonotype was counted at least ten times. The genes are TRBV7-9 and TRBJ2-7; D remains ambiguous. V was cut by 0 bases and J by 2 bases, with 5 bases left in between. The CDR3 is 13 amino acids. The germline V gene encodes CDR1 SEHNR and CDR2 FQNEAQ (reference sequence). The CDR3 DNA reads TGTGCCAGCAGCTTAGCGGGGACCTACGAGCAGTACTTC. It encodes CASSLAGTYEQYF.

Worth noting for this clonotype: A far larger clone lies a single base away; this is likely a read error. V and J are TRBV6-4 and TRBJ2-1; D is perhaps TRBD1 (6 bases). The germline CDR1 and CDR2 sequences are MRHNA and SNTAGT. The CDR3 loop spans 13 amino acids. CDR3 bases: TGTACCAGCAGTATCGACAGGTACAATGAGCAGTTCTTC. Its protein is CTSSIDRYNEQFF.

This clonotype has a count of ten or more. The J gene is TRBJ2-6, the V gene TRBV6-1; D gene uncertain. Germline CDR1 MNHNS, CDR2 SASEGT. The CDR3 consists of 16 residues. Between the trimmed V and J ends, which lost 3 bases and 2 bases, there was a span of 11 bases. CDR3 residues: CASSDASGAGANVLTF. The CDR3 bases are TGTGCCAGCAGTGATGCCTCTGGCGCTGGGGCCAACGTCCTGACTTTC.

This clonotype was counted at least ten times. This chain uses TRBV10-3 with TRBJ2-5, with TRBD2 as a possible D gene (7 bases). Trimming removed 5 bases from V and 3 bases from J, with 13 bases in between. CDR1 is ENHRY, CDR2 SYGVKD, per germline. This CDR3 has 14 residues. The CDR3 region has the DNA TGTGCCATCAGTCAGGGGCTAGCGGAAGAGACCCAGTACTTC. Encoded protein: CAISQGLAEETQYF.

This clonotype showed up many times. CDR3 in amino acids: CASSLARQGTGNTIYF. CDR3 in DNA: TGTGCCAGCAGCTTAGCTCGGCAGGGAACTGGAAACACCATATATTTT. This rearrangement joins TRBV7-6 to TRBJ1-3, with D perhaps matching TRBD1 (5 bases). Trimming removed 0 bases at V and 2 bases at J, with 11 bases between. CDR1 is SGHVS and CDR2 is FNYEAQ in the germline V gene. The CDR3 is 16 amino acids. The whole variable domain, remainder taken from reference TRBV7-6 and TRBJ1-3, is GAGVSQSPRYKVTKRGQDVALRCDPISGHVSLYWYRQALGQGPEFLTYFNYEAQQDKSGLPNDRFSAERPEGSISTLTIQRTEQRDSAMYRCASSLARQGTGNTIYFGEGSWLTVV.

CDR3 sequence reads: CSAGGGGPHEQFF. The CDR3, as DNA: TGCAGTGCTGGGGGGGGTGGCCCCCATGAGCAGTTCTTC. V gene TRBV20-1 combines with J gene TRBJ2-1; 7 bases are a match to TRBD2. The CDR3 is made up of 13 amino acids. V trimming: 5 bases; J trimming: 8 bases; junction bases outside the gene matches: 9. Looked up from germline, CDR1 is DFQATT and CDR2 is SNEGSKA (reference sequence).

This clonotype is a singleton in its sample. The junction shows a germline mismatch at one end, possibly a read error. The chain has TRBV30 and TRBJ2-3; 8 nucleotides line up with TRBD2. There are 15 residues in the CDR3. Germline V gene sequence: CDR1 GTSNPN, CDR2 SVGIG (reference sequence). CDR3 nucleotide sequence: TGTGCCTGGAGTCGGATAGCGGGGAGCACAGATACGCAGTATTTC. This encodes CAWSRIAGSTDTQYF.

Many counts were recorded for this clonotype. The V and J genes are TRBV11-2 and TRBJ2-1; 7 bases match TRBD2. This CDR3 is 18 amino acids long. Looked up from germline, CDR1 is SGHAT and CDR2 is FQNNGV. V lost 5 bases and J lost 3; bases outside the gene matches: 16. The CDR3 reads CASSRVRGRVGLYNEQFF. The CDR3, as DNA: TGTGCCAGCAGCCGCGTTCGTGGGAGGGTGGGCCTCTACAATGAGCAGTTCTTC.

About this clonotype itself: A much larger clonotype is one base distant, so this may be a read error. J is TRBJ2-1 and V is TRBV7-6, with 7 bases identical to TRBD2. After removal of 6 bases from V and 7 bases from J, the junction contained 9 bases not matched to a gene. This CDR3 is 14 amino acids long. In germline, CDR1 is SGHVS, CDR2 FNYEAQ. Here the CDR3 reads CASSLSGEANEQFF. The CDR3 DNA sequence: TGTGCCAGCAGTTTGAGCGGGGAAGCGAATGAGCAGTTCTTC.

This clonotype was observed many times. CDR3 nucleotide sequence: TGTGCCAGCAGCTTGATCACGGACGCTGAAGCTTTCTTT. Translating it yields CASSLITDAEAFF. V is TRBV7-9 and J is TRBJ1-1, with D uncertain. Germline V gives CDR1 SEHNR, CDR2 FQNEAQ (reference sequence). V lost 3 bases and J lost 6, with 11 bases in between. The CDR3 has 13 amino acids.

This clonotype was counted at least ten times. The chain uses TRBV7-9 and TRBJ2-1; 12 positions agree with TRBD2. CDR1 SEHNR and CDR2 FQNEAQ come from the germline V gene (reference sequence). This CDR3 contains 16 residues. With V trimmed by 5 bases and J by 7 bases, 9 bases remained unmatched. The CDR3 bases are TGTGCCAGCAGCCCAAGGGGTACTAGCGGGGGGAATGAGCAGTTCTTC. This encodes CASSPRGTSGGNEQFF.

This clonotype was seen repeatedly, ten times or more. The chain carries TRBV29-1 and TRBJ1-2; the match to TRBD1 covers 7 bases. The V and J ends lost 6 bases and 4 bases, in that order; junction bases with no gene match: 5. Looked up from germline, CDR1 is SQVTM and CDR2 is ANQGSEA. This CDR3 comprises 12 residues. The CDR3 sequence is CSVQGGFYGYTF. Here the CDR3 DNA reads TGCAGCGTGCAGGGGGGGTTCTATGGCTACACCTTC.

In the case of this clonotype: Just one base apart from a much larger clone, this may be a read error. The chain carries TRBV6-2 or TRBV6-3 and TRBJ1-4; D unresolved. The CDR3 length is 14 residues. CDR1 and CDR2 from the germline V gene are MNHEY and SVGEGT. This CDR3 is CARSYLGSNEKLFF. In DNA, the CDR3 is TGTGCCAGAAGTTACCTCGGTTCCAATGAAAAACTGTTTTTT.

This clonotype was seen repeatedly, ten times or more. This chain links TRBV28 with TRBJ1-2, with 7 bases identical to TRBD1. Per the germline V gene, CDR1 is MDHEN and CDR2 is SYDVKM. V lost 2 bases, J lost 4 bases, and 7 bases stayed unmatched. The CDR3 runs to 15 residues. The CDR3 bases are TGTGCCAGCAGTTTAGCTTCCAGGGGGGGCTATGGCTACACCTTC. As protein: CASSLASRGGYGYTF.

Worth noting for this clonotype: Being one base from a much bigger clone, this may be a read error. V is TRBV15 and J is TRBJ1-2; D possibly corresponds to TRBD1 (5 bases). Deletions cut 0 bases from V and 7 bases from J, with 12 bases between. The CDR3 length is 14 residues. Looked up from germline, CDR1 is LNHNV and CDR2 is YYDKDF (reference sequence). The CDR3: CATSRERGRAGYTF. CDR3 nucleotide sequence: TGTGCCACCAGCAGAGAGCGGGGGAGGGCTGGCTACACCTTC.

This clonotype was found many times. The chain joins TRBV30 to TRBJ1-5; TRBD1 is a possible D gene (5 bases). The ends were cut back, 4 bases at V and 2 bases at J, with 12 bases in the middle. Germline V gene sequence: CDR1 GTSNPN, CDR2 SVGIG (reference sequence). The CDR3 consists of 14 residues. In nucleotides, the CDR3 is TGTGCCTGGAACCAGAGGGGTGGCAATCAGCCCCAGCATTTT. This sequence encodes CAWNQRGGNQPQHF.

The chain combines TRBV2 with TRBJ2-1; 7 bases match TRBD2. J lost 6 bases, V lost 6 bases, and 5 bases had no gene match. CDR1 and CDR2 from the germline V gene are SNHLY and FYNNEI. CDR3 length equals 13 residues. The CDR3 DNA sequence: TGTGCCAGCAGGGCACGACTAGCCAATGAGCAGTTCTTC. Residues: CASRARLANEQFF.

This clonotype was recorded many times. The genes are TRBV6-1 and TRBJ2-3, with TRBD2 identical over 15 bases. Germline CDR1 reads MNHNS; CDR2 reads SASEGT. The CDR3 runs 17 residues. The trim removed 6 bases at V and 2 bases at J, leaving 6 bases unmatched. CDR3 DNA: TGTGCCAGCAGAGCCGGGACTAGCGGGGGGTACACAGATACGCAGTATTTT. The encoded protein is CASRAGTSGGYTDTQYF.

On this clonotype: This clone may be a read error of a much larger clone one base away. The V call is TRBV6-1, the J call TRBJ1-1, with D uncertain. This CDR3 has 13 residues. V shed 0 bases and J shed 11 bases, with 13 bases lying between them. Germline V lookup: CDR1 MNHNS, CDR2 SASEGT. CDR3 sequence (DNA): TGTGCCAGCAGTGAAGCGCGGGGAACGGAGGCTTTCTTT. It is translated as CASSEARGTEAFF.

With respect to this clonotype: Since a much larger clone is just one base distant, this may be a read error. This chain connects TRBV7-9 to TRBJ2-7; TRBD1 might be the D (6 bases). V was trimmed by 7 bases and J by 5 bases, leaving 18 bases between them. This CDR3 region has 14 residues. Germline CDR1 reads SEHNR; CDR2 reads FQNEAQ (reference sequence). The CDR3 here is CASILQTGLDEQYF. The CDR3 nucleotides read TGTGCCAGCATCCTACAAACAGGGCTCGACGAGCAGTACTTC. Complete variable domain (other parts from reference TRBV7-9 and TRBJ2-7): DTGVSQNPRHKITKRGQNVTFRCDPISEHNRLYWYRQTLGQGPEFLTYFQNEAQLEKSRLLSDRFSAERPKGSFSTLEIQRTEQGDSAMYLCASILQTGLDEQYFGPGTRLTVT.

Many counts were recorded for this clonotype. The CDR3 reads CATGQGYGYTF. CDR3 sequence (DNA): TGTGCCACCGGCCAGGGATACGGCTACACCTTC. The chain couples TRBV19 to TRBJ1-2, with D perhaps matching TRBD1 (5 bases). Germline V CDR1 and CDR2: LNHDA, SQIVND (reference sequence). CDR3 size: 11 residues. Trimming removed 10 bases at V and 8 bases at J, with 14 bases between.

V is TRBV18 and J is TRBJ1-2; weak D call: TRBD1 (5 bases). CDR1 and CDR2 from the germline V gene are KGHSH and LQKENI. The CDR3 has 13 residues. The germline V and J ends were trimmed by 3 bases and 4 bases, with 9 bases remaining between them. The CDR3 region is CASSPGGTYGYTF. Written as DNA, the CDR3 is TGTGCCAGCTCACCGGGGGGTACCTATGGCTACACCTTC.

This clonotype was seen once. Lacking the conserved final phenylalanine or tryptophan, this CDR3 likely reflects a read error. The DNA is omitted, as the CDR3 cannot be located on it reliably, and the CDR3 follows TCRdb's listing. The chain couples TRBV14 to TRBJ2-7; the table's D gene call, TRBD1, was not cross checked with the DNA. Per germline, CDR1 SGHDN and CDR2 FVKESK. Counting both end residues, the CDR3 totals 14 amino acids. The CDR3 sequence: CASSRYGIRLRAVL.

This clonotype was recorded many times. The rearrangement links TRBV6-2 or TRBV6-3 to TRBJ2-4; D gene unclear. The V and J ends lost 6 bases and 1 base respectively, with 13 bases between them. Germline V gene sequence: CDR1 MNHEY, CDR2 SVGEGT. The CDR3 consists of 15 residues. The CDR3 protein is CASSTLLGAKNIQYF. The CDR3 coding sequence is TGTGCCAGCAGCACCCTCCTGGGGGCCAAAAACATTCAGTACTTC.

This clonotype was observed at least ten times. This sequence joins TRBV11-3 and TRBJ2-4, with D tentatively TRBD1 (6 bases). Germline V lookup: CDR1 SGHNT, CDR2 YENEEA. The V end lost 7 bases, the J end lost 3 bases, and 19 bases lay between the germline ends. This CDR3 spans 16 amino acids. Here the CDR3 reads CASKQGRVVGKNIQYF. Here the CDR3 DNA reads TGTGCCAGCAAACAGGGCAGGGTGGTTGGCAAAAACATTCAGTACTTC.

In regard to this clonotype: A read error may be the cause here, since a much bigger clone is one base away. The chain carries TRBV6-1 and TRBJ2-2; tentative D call: TRBD2 (7 bases). CDR1 is MNHNS and CDR2 is SASEGT in the germline V gene. The CDR3 runs to 16 residues. The V end was cut by 6 bases, the J end by 1 base, with 15 bases between. CDR3 sequence: CASSFWGGVNTGELFF. CDR3 DNA: TGTGCCAGCAGCTTTTGGGGGGGCGTGAACACCGGGGAGCTGTTTTTT.

This clonotype was observed a handful of times. The rearrangement joins TRBV4-2 to TRBJ2-5; 8 positions agree with TRBD1. Germline V lookup: CDR1 LGHNA, CDR2 YNFKEQ. The CDR3 has 12 amino acids. After removal of 8 bases from V and 4 bases from J, the junction contained 3 bases not matched to a gene. CDR3 DNA: TGTGCCAGCGGACAGGGTAGAGAGACCCAGTACTTC. This gives the protein CASGQGRETQYF.

This clonotype was seen many times. This rearrangement joins TRBV7-9 to TRBJ1-1, with a possible D match to TRBD1 (5 bases). The CDR3 extends over 13 amino acids. CDR1 SEHNR and CDR2 FQNEAQ come from the germline V gene (reference sequence). The ends were cut back, 5 bases at V and 1 base at J, with 8 bases in the middle. Here the CDR3 DNA reads TGTGCCAGCAGCCCGGGGACGAACACTGAAGCTTTCTTT. This sequence encodes CASSPGTNTEAFF.